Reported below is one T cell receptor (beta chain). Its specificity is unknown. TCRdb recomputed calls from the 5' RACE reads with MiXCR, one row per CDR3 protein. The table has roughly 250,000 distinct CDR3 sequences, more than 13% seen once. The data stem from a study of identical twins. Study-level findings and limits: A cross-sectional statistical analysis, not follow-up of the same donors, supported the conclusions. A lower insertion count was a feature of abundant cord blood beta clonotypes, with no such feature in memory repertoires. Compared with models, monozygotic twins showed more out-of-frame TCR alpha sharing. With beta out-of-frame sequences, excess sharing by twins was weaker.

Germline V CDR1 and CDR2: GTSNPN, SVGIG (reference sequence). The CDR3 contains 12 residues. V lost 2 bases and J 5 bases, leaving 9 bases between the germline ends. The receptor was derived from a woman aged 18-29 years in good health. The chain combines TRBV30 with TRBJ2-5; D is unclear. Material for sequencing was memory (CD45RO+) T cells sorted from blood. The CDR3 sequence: CAWSIDGETQYF. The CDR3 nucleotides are TGTGCCTGGAGTATCGATGGTGAGACCCAGTACTTC.